Listed below are T cell receptor beta chains from one sample, sequenced in a study of identical twins. TCRdb reanalysed the 5' RACE reads using MiXCR and keeps one entry per CDR3 protein. This sample has 150,000 or so distinct CDR3 sequences, with roughly 3.5% found just once. The sequenced sample consisted of memory T cells sorted from blood. The receptors originated from a man between 18 and 35 years old in good health. CDR3s include the opening cysteine and the closing phenylalanine or tryptophan. D genes are given only for firm matches. Not every row has a clone size; where given, it reads once, few, many or a size class.

clone size,D gene,J gene,V gene,CDR3 DNA,CDR3 protein
many,.,TRBJ2-5,TRBV9,TGTGCCAGCAGCGTCGGACACTTTGAGACCCAGTACTTC,CASSVGHFETQYF
many,.,TRBJ2-7,TRBV20-1,TGCAGTGCTAGTGACGAGAGCTCCTACGAGCAGTACTTC,CSASDESSYEQYF
many,.,TRBJ2-2,TRBV5-1,TGCGCCAGCACCCCCCGGGTGGGTGATACCGGGGAGCTGTTTTTT,CASTPRVGDTGELFF
.,TRBD1,TRBJ2-2,TRBV10-3,TGTGCCATCAGTGAACAGGGGCGGAACGGGGAGCTGTTTTTT,CAISEQGRNGELFF
many,TRBD1,TRBJ1-1,TRBV30,TGTGCCTGGAGTGTAAGGACAGGGGGGTACACTGAAGCTTTCTTT,CAWSVRTGGYTEAFF
many,.,TRBJ2-2,TRBV12-3/TRBV12-4,TGTGCCAGCAGTTTTTTGGGGCGGTTCGGGGGGGAGCTGTTTTTT,CASSFLGRFGGELFF
many,.,TRBJ2-1,TRBV4-1,TGCGCCAGCAGCCAAGACCCAGTAAGCTACAATGAGCAGTTCTTC,CASSQDPVSYNEQFF
many,TRBD1,TRBJ2-2,TRBV6-1,TGTGCCAGCAAGGGACAGGGGGGCACCGGGGAGCTGTTTTTT,CASKGQGGTGELFF
.,.,TRBJ1-6,TRBV20-1,TGCAGTGCTAGAGAACCAGGGACTAATTCACCCCTCCACTTT,CSAREPGTNSPLHF
many,.,TRBJ2-7,TRBV3-1,TGTGCCAGCAGCCGAAGATGGGACCAAACCTACGAGCAGTACTTC,CASSRRWDQTYEQYF
many,.,TRBJ1-6,TRBV2,TGTGCCAGCAGCGAAATGGACGTATGGAATTCACCCCTCCACTTT,CASSEMDVWNSPLHF
many,.,TRBJ2-4,TRBV7-2,TGTGCCAGCAGCTCCCCGGGGGCCGGAGGTGGCATTCAGTACTTC,CASSSPGAGGGIQYF
many,TRBD1,TRBJ2-5,TRBV27,TGTGCCAGCAGTCCGAGGACAGGGGGCCCCCAAGAGACCCAGTACTTC,CASSPRTGGPQETQYF
.,TRBD1,TRBJ1-5,TRBV7-2,TGTGCCAGCAGCTCCACAGGGGGCGGAAATCAGCCCCAGCATTTT,CASSSTGGGNQPQHF
many,.,TRBJ2-5,TRBV5-5,TGTGCCAGCAGCTTTGGACGGGCGGAGACCCAGTACTTC,CASSFGRAETQYF
few,.,TRBJ2-2,TRBV24-1,TGTGCCACCAGTGATTTGTACGACGGGGAGCTGTTTTTT,CATSDLYDGELFF
many,TRBD2,TRBJ2-7,TRBV2,TGTGCCAGCAGGGGAGCGGGGATGGTATTCGAGCAGTACTTC,CASRGAGMVFEQYF
many,.,TRBJ2-7,TRBV7-2,TGTGCCAGCAGCCCGACCCCAGGGATAGCGGCCTACGAGCAGTACTTC,CASSPTPGIAAYEQYF
many,.,TRBJ1-1,TRBV6-5,TGTGCCAGCAGTTATGACCGATTTTATGAAGCTTTCTTT,CASSYDRFYEAFF
many,.,TRBJ1-1,TRBV11-2,TGTGCCAGCAGCTTAGGGGTAGCGAACACTGAAGCTTTCTTT,CASSLGVANTEAFF
many,.,TRBJ2-3,TRBV29-1,TGCAGCGTTGGAGGATCAGGAGGGGGAGATACGCAGTATTTT,CSVGGSGGGDTQYF
many,TRBD2,TRBJ2-2,TRBV3-1,TGTGCCAGCAGCCAAGGACTAGCGGGAGGTGGGGCCGGGGAGCTGTTTTTT,CASSQGLAGGGAGELFF
many,.,TRBJ2-5,TRBV7-6,TGTGCCAGCAGCTTACTAGAAGGGGGGACCCAGTACTTC,CASSLLEGGTQYF
many,.,TRBJ2-3,TRBV4-2,TGTGCCAGCAGTTCACCCGGGTCAGATACGCAGTATTTT,CASSSPGSDTQYF
many,.,TRBJ2-3,TRBV20-1,TGCAGTGCCAACACAGATACGCAGTATTTT,CSANTDTQYF
many,TRBD1,TRBJ1-5,TRBV7-8,TGTGCCAGCAGCCAGGGACAGGGCGCTCAGCCCCAGCATTTT,CASSQGQGAQPQHF
many,.,TRBJ2-7,TRBV7-8,TGTGCCAGCAGGGAGAGGAATGAGCAGTACTTC,CASRERNEQYF
few,.,TRBJ1-5,TRBV19,TGTGCCAGTAGTATATCCACGGACCTCCGTGGCAATCAGCCCCAGCATTTT,CASSISTDLRGNQPQHF
.,.,TRBJ1-1,TRBV18,TGTGCCAGCTCAGCAAACAGAGACACTGAAGCTTTCTTT,CASSANRDTEAFF